This TCR beta chain derives from a study of cytomegalovirus exposure and HLA in healthy donors. Overall study results and limits: Later work found most CMV-associated TCR beta chains apparently HLA-restricted. It was taken for granted in presence/absence analyses that sequencing depth across donors was roughly uniform.

CDR1 and CDR2 (germline): MNHEY, SMNVEV (reference sequence). There are 15 residues in the CDR3. Trimming took 4 bases from V and 6 from J; bases not matched to a gene: 9. The PCR was carried out with 60 Vbeta primers and 13 Jbeta primers. This table comes from immunoSEQ multiplex PCR, and its TCRdb copy is limited to in-frame clones, with some not included. The sample records about 130,000 clones, approximately 80% being singletons. With regard to this clone: Antigen: not known.

The clonotype originates from a man aged 35 to 55 in good health and CMV-seronegative. Material for sequencing was PBMCs. V usage is TRBV27 and J usage is TRBJ1-5, with TRBD1 matching over 7 bases. CDR3 nucleotides: TGTGCCAGCAGTTCGGCCGGGACAGTAAGTCAGCCCCAGCATTTT. This sequence encodes CASSSAGTVSQPQHF.